These T cell receptor beta chains were read from a single sample in a study of shared clonotypes between healthy human individuals. The protocol was immunoSEQ multiplex PCR, while the TCRdb copy is restricted to in-frame clones and leaves out a portion. This table holds some 1.5 million clones, around 98% found once. Sample: naive CD4+ T cells sorted from blood. The receptor source for this set is a man younger than 40 in good health. Each CDR3 is given with its conserved first and last residue. Fields, in order: D gene, V gene, J gene, CDR3 DNA, CDR3 protein. A D gene is named only where the DNA matches it firmly.

>.|TRBV13|TRBJ1-2
TGTGCCAGCAGCTTAGTCCAGAAGGACTATGGCTACACCTTC
CASSLVQKDYGYTF
>.|TRBV21-1|TRBJ1-2
TGTGCCAGCAGCAATATCAACCCAGGCCCCGTCCCCTATGGCTACACCTTC
CASSNINPGPVPYGYTF
>TRBD2|TRBV5-1|TRBJ2-4
TGCGCCAGCAGCGTCGGGAGGGACATTCAGTACTTC
CASSVGRDIQYF
>.|TRBV13|TRBJ2-1
TGTGCCAGCAGCTTAGCAAATGAGCAGTTCTTC
CASSLANEQFF
>.|TRBV4-3|TRBJ1-5
TGCGCCAGCAGCCAAGAATACGAGGGGGGGTCCCAGCATTTT
CASSQEYEGGSQHF
>TRBD2|TRBV5-1|TRBJ2-2
TGCGCCAGCAGCTTGGTCCCTCTAGCGGGAGATTACACCGGGGAGCTGTTTTTT
CASSLVPLAGDYTGELFF
>.|TRBV2|TRBJ1-5
TGTGCCAGCAGCCAGGACAGCGCTAGCAATCAGCCCCAGCATTTT
CASSQDSASNQPQHF
>TRBD2|TRBV7-9|TRBJ2-7
TGTGCCAGCAGCTTCCAAGGTTCGCGGGAGTCAGACGAGCAGTACTTC
CASSFQGSRESDEQYF
>.|TRBV28|TRBJ2-1
TGTGCCAGCAGTTTATCAGGAGGCTACAATGAGCAGTTCTTC
CASSLSGGYNEQFF
>.|TRBV7-3|TRBJ2-1
TGTGCCAGCAGCCAAGGTGACGGCGGGGCTACCTACAATGAGCAGTTCTTC
CASSQGDGGATYNEQFF
>.|TRBV5-1|TRBJ2-5
TGCGCCAGCAGCTTGGGCGCGGGCTTAGAGACCCAGTACTTC
CASSLGAGLETQYF
>.|TRBV5-1|TRBJ2-3
TGCGCCAGCAGCTTGGTGGGGGCTGAAGCAGATACGCAGTATTTT
CASSLVGAEADTQYF
>.|TRBV30|TRBJ1-2
TGTGCCTGGAGTATGGTTAACTATGGCTACACCTTC
CAWSMVNYGYTF
>TRBD2|TRBV27|TRBJ2-1
TGTGCCAGCAGTTCTCGGGGACTAGCGGGGATGAAGGTGTTAATGAATGAGCAGTTCTTC
CASSSRGLAGMKVLMNEQFF
>TRBD1|TRBV10-3|TRBJ1-2
TGTGCCATCTACCTGGACAGGGAGCCCTATGGCTACACCTTC
CAIYLDREPYGYTF